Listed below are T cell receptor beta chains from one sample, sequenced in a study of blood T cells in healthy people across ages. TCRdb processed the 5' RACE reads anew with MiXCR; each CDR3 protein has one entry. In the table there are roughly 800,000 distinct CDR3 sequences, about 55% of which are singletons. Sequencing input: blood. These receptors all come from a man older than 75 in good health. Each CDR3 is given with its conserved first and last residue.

CASRRDDRGSETQYF	15	TRBJ2-5	TRBV12-3/TRBV12-4
CASSSPRGNEQFF	13	TRBJ2-1	TRBV5-1
CASSSGGGSGVEKLFF	16	TRBJ1-4	TRBV5-1
CASSTGSYNEQYF	13	NA	TRBV11-3
CASSLYSGQLPLSGANVLTF	20	TRBJ2-6	TRBV11-1
CATLDSRYEQYF	12	NA	TRBV28
CASSLWPPPSPPLHF	15	TRBJ1-6	TRBV11-2
CASTSGSEQFF	11	TRBJ2-1	TRBV25-1
CASSFGRVQPQHF	13	TRBJ1-5	TRBV7-2
CASSPYRGATSYEQYF	16	TRBJ2-7	TRBV3-1
CASSPLIGAGNYGYTF	16	TRBJ1-2	TRBV3-1
CASSFSDRDDIQYF	14	TRBJ2-4	TRBV5-1
CASSAGQGGIDQPQHF	16	TRBJ1-5	TRBV7-9
CASSLDPRAHNEQFF	15	TRBJ2-1	TRBV5-1
CASSVGRGVDYGYTF	15	TRBJ1-2	TRBV9
CASSRDRRDNEQFF	14	TRBJ2-1	TRBV12-3/TRBV12-4
CASTLGGTSADTQYF	15	TRBJ2-3	TRBV3-1
CASSARGGNSPLHF	14	TRBJ1-6	TRBV9
CASSLSRTGSNQPQHF	16	TRBJ1-5	TRBV7-9
CASSLTQPFKGSDTQYF	17	TRBJ2-3	TRBV7-3
CASPPKREQYF	11	TRBJ2-7	TRBV12-5
CASSPDEGAGHQPQHF	16	TRBJ1-5	TRBV19
CASSRNGQGLSYEQYF	16	TRBJ2-7	TRBV28
CSAKTGTSGPYNEQFF	16	TRBJ2-1	TRBV29-1
CASSEALQGTKNIQYF	16	NA	TRBV2
CASSFVRTGGRYGYTF	16	TRBJ1-2	TRBV12-3/TRBV12-4
CAIGGTSGSNEQFF	14	TRBJ2-1	TRBV10-3
CSARLAGGPGGSTDTQYF	18	TRBJ2-3	TRBV20-1
CASSFNREETQYF	13	TRBJ2-5	TRBV7-9
CASSAAGTQSNQPQHF	16	TRBJ1-5	TRBV7-8
CSARMTEAFF	10	TRBJ1-1	TRBV20-1
CASSNWEEGMETQYF	15	TRBJ2-5	TRBV5-1
CSARDLSSGRAWGEQFF	17	TRBJ2-1	TRBV20-1
CATSAPGADNEQFF	14	TRBJ2-1	TRBV24-1
CAISEGSLSYEQYF	14	TRBJ2-7	TRBV10-3
CASSLGTQITGELFF	15	TRBJ2-2	TRBV5-1
CAISELAGGLGPNNEQFF	18	TRBJ2-1	TRBV10-3
CASSLVGGIYNEQFF	15	TRBJ2-1	TRBV14
CASSPKVRGHYEQYF	15	TRBJ2-7	TRBV11-2
CASRKTNEQYF	11	NA	TRBV6-5
CASSLAKGQNTEAFF	15	TRBJ1-1	TRBV7-9
CASSWGIGLAGGRNEQFF	18	TRBJ2-1	TRBV7-2
CASSQGRGLGGAFF	14	TRBJ1-1	TRBV11-1
CASGQGSSKEFF	12	TRBJ2-1	TRBV6-6
CSAAVGSYEQYF	12	TRBJ2-7	TRBV29-1